These 27 T cell receptor beta chains originate from one sample sequenced in a study of OX40 agonist ivuxolimab in advanced cancers. Data came from immunoSEQ multiplex PCR; TCRdb stores just in-frame clones and leaves some out. The sample contains about 60,000 clones, about 82% of which appear only once. This sample comprised CD4+ or CD8+ T cells sorted from blood, obtained in a trial of the OX40 agonist ivuxolimab. These receptors were collected from an adult with an advanced solid tumor such as melanoma, head and neck, liver or kidney cancer.

The chain has TRBV6-1 and TRBJ1-1; weak D call: TRBD1 (5 bases). The CDR3 loop spans 13 amino acids. Germline CDR1 MNHNS, CDR2 SASEGT. V was pared by 6 bases and J by 2 bases, with 10 bases between. CDR3 sequence: CASRRTPNTEAFF. CDR3 bases: TGTGCCAGCAGAAGGACACCTAACACTGAAGCTTTCTTT.

This chain joins TRBV6-6 and TRBJ1-1, with TRBD1 as a possible D gene (6 bases). This CDR3 contains 16 residues. CDR1 is MNHNY, CDR2 SVGAGI, per germline (reference sequence). The germline V and J ends were trimmed by 2 bases and 4 bases, with 17 bases remaining between them. The CDR3 here is CASSYGAGDAATEAFF. DNA for the CDR3: TGTGCCAGCAGTTACGGGGCAGGGGACGCGGCCACTGAAGCTTTCTTT.

This clone has a single count. This chain connects TRBV25-1 to TRBJ2-5, with TRBD1 identical over 8 bases. Germline CDR1 reads MGHDK; CDR2 reads SYGVNS. The length of the CDR3 is 16 residues. J lost 5 bases, V lost 3 bases, and 11 bases had no gene match. In DNA, the CDR3 is TGTGCCAGCAGTGATTTTTGGCAGGGGGCCGGGGAGACCCAGTACTTC. This codes for CASSDFWQGAGETQYF.

The chain joins TRBV11-1 to TRBJ2-5; D may match TRBD1 or TRBD2 (6 bases each). CDR3 size: 17 residues. Germline V gene sequence: CDR1 SGHAT, CDR2 FQDESV (reference sequence). V shed 2 bases and J shed 2 bases, with 18 bases lying between them. The CDR3 DNA follows: TGTGCCAGCAGCTTAAGGGGTTTTGGAGGGACACAAGAGACCCAGTACTTC. This encodes CASSLRGFGGTQETQYF.

This rearrangement joins TRBV11-3 to TRBJ2-2; TRBD2 matches 11 bases. In germline, CDR1 is SGHNT, CDR2 YENEEA. The CDR3 is 13 amino acids. J was trimmed by 7 bases and V by 8 bases; bases with no gene match: 3. CDR3 sequence (DNA): TGTGCCAGCCGACTAGCGGGGTTCGGGGAGCTGTTTTTT. This encodes CASRLAGFGELFF.

The rearrangement joins TRBV7-9 to TRBJ2-7; 7 bases line up with TRBD2. The CDR3 extends over 15 amino acids. The ends lost 5 bases at V and 5 bases at J; junction bases unmatched: 12. Germline V gene lookup returns CDR1 SEHNR and CDR2 FQNEAQ (reference sequence). The CDR3 DNA sequence: TGTGCCAGCAGCCGAGGCGCGGGAGTTAAGGACGAGCAGTACTTC. Translation gives CASSRGAGVKDEQYF.

The V gene is TRBV5-1, the J gene TRBJ1-5; D may be TRBD1 (6 bases). In germline, CDR1 is SGHRS, CDR2 YFSETQ. Trimming took 2 bases from V and 7 from J, leaving 13 bases between them. This CDR3 is built from 14 residues. CDR3 loop: CASSLQGDEQPQHF. DNA for the CDR3: TGCGCCAGCAGCTTACAGGGAGATGAACAGCCCCAGCATTTT. The whole variable domain, remainder taken from reference TRBV5-1 and TRBJ1-5, is KAGVTQTPRYLIKTRGQQVTLSCSPISGHRSVSWYQQTPGQGLQFLFEYFSETQRNKGNFPGRFSGRQFSNSRSEMNVSTLELGDSALYLCASSLQGDEQPQHFGDGTRLSIL.

The chain links TRBV5-6 to TRBJ2-5; unclear D gene. The CDR3 spans 15 residues. The V gene lost 5 bases and the J gene lost 5 bases, with 19 bases spanning the gap. In germline, CDR1 is SGHDT, CDR2 YYEEEE. The CDR3 DNA reads TGTGCCAGCAGTCGAACGGGCCTAGGTTCTGAGACCCAGTACTTC. The encoded protein is CASSRTGLGSETQYF.

The chain carries TRBV5-5 and TRBJ1-2; D may be TRBD1 (5 bases). Trimming removed 4 bases from V and 0 bases from J, with 10 bases in between. The CDR3 is 14 amino acids. CDR1 SGHKS and CDR2 YYEKEE come from the germline V gene (reference sequence). CDR3 loop: CASSATGSNYGYTF. The CDR3 coding sequence is TGTGCCAGCAGCGCAACAGGTTCTAACTATGGCTACACCTTC.

The CDR3 loop is CASSLPGESIDTQYF. CDR3 bases: TGTGCCAGCAGCTTACCGGGAGAATCTATAGATACGCAGTATTTT. The chain recombines TRBV7-9 with TRBJ2-3, with D possibly matching TRBD2 (6 bases). Trimming shortened V by 2 bases and J by 5 bases, and 14 bases separated the two germline ends. The CDR3 has 15 residues. Germline-derived CDR1 and CDR2 are SEHNR and FQNEAQ (reference sequence).

The J gene is TRBJ1-5, the V gene TRBV30; 10 bases align to TRBD1. The germline V gene encodes CDR1 GTSNPN and CDR2 SVGIG (reference sequence). The ends lost 5 bases at V and 4 bases at J; junction bases unmatched: 2. CDR3 length: 13 residues. CDR3 in amino acids: CAWQGQGNQPQHF. CDR3 sequence (DNA): TGTGCCTGGCAGGGACAGGGGAATCAGCCCCAGCATTTT.

The rearrangement uses TRBV27 and TRBJ2-4, with TRBD1 matching over 7 bases. The germline V gene has CDR1 MNHEY and CDR2 SMNVEV (reference sequence). Trimming cost V 5 bases and J 0 bases; bases outside gene matches: 4. The CDR3 has 15 amino acids. The CDR3 coding sequence is TGTGCCAGCAGTCCGGACAGGCTAGCCAAAAACATTCAGTACTTC. It yields the protein CASSPDRLAKNIQYF.

V is TRBV7-9 and J is TRBJ2-3; D could derive from TRBD1 or TRBD2 (5 bases each). From germline, CDR1 is SEHNR and CDR2 FQNEAQ (reference sequence). CDR3 size: 14 residues. Trimming removed 5 bases from V and 4 bases from J, with 13 bases in between. CDR3 sequence: CASSLGTLSDTQYF. Written as DNA, the CDR3 is TGTGCCAGCAGCCTCGGGACGTTATCAGATACGCAGTATTTT. Full variable domain (missing parts from reference TRBV7-9 and TRBJ2-3): DTGVSQNPRHKITKRGQNVTFRCDPISEHNRLYWYRQTLGQGPEFLTYFQNEAQLEKSRLLSDRFSAERPKGSFSTLEIQRTEQGDSAMYLCASSLGTLSDTQYFGPGTRLTVL.

The count of this clone is one. DNA for the CDR3: TGTGCCAGCAGTGGCCAGGACTGGGACACTGAAGCTTTCTTT. Translated, it gives CASSGQDWDTEAFF. This chain joins TRBV2 and TRBJ1-1; D is unresolved. The CDR3 runs 14 residues. V dropped 4 bases and J dropped 3 bases, with 12 bases sitting between them. Germline values: CDR1 SNHLY, CDR2 FYNNEI.

The chain combines TRBV7-9 with TRBJ2-5; D is ambiguous. Trimming removed 3 bases from V and 4 bases from J, with 6 bases in between. The CDR3 is 12 residues long. Germline CDR1 is SEHNR and CDR2 is FQNEAQ (reference sequence). CDR3 in amino acids: CASSLSIETQYF. The CDR3 bases are TGTGCCAGCAGCTTGAGCATAGAGACCCAGTACTTC.

V gene TRBV5-4 combines with J gene TRBJ1-4; the match to TRBD1 covers 12 bases. V was pared by 3 bases and J by 3 bases, with 15 bases of the junction left unmatched. The CDR3 is 20 amino acids. Germline V gene data show CDR1 as SGHNT and CDR2 as YYREEE (reference sequence). The CDR3 bases are TGTGCCAGCAGCTCGTTGACCGGGACAGGGGGCCTCGGGGCTAATGAAAAACTGTTTTTT. Translating gives CASSSLTGTGGLGANEKLFF.

The V and J genes are TRBV19 and TRBJ2-7, with 11 bases aligning to TRBD1. V shed 6 bases and J 2 bases; nucleotides not matched to a gene: 6. The CDR3 totals 15 residues. Germline V CDR1 and CDR2: LNHDA, SQIVND (reference sequence). The CDR3 DNA reads as TGTGCCAGTAGCAGGGACAGGGGGGGGACCTACGAGCAGTACTTC. Translating gives CASSRDRGGTYEQYF.

The genes are TRBV10-1 and TRBJ2-7; the match to TRBD2 covers 7 bases. V dropped 6 bases and J dropped 6; count of bases not matched to a gene: 17. Germline V gene lookup returns CDR1 WNHNN and CDR2 SYGVQD (reference sequence). The CDR3 length is 16 residues. CDR3 sequence: CASRTRTSRGLGEQYF. CDR3 DNA: TGCGCCAGCAGGACCCGGACTAGTAGGGGACTCGGCGAGCAGTACTTC.

J is TRBJ1-6 and V is TRBV6-6, with D hard to call. CDR1 and CDR2 (germline): MNHNY, SVGAGI (reference sequence). The CDR3 has 14 residues. V lost 4 bases and J lost 8, with 12 bases in between. DNA for the CDR3: TGTGCCAGCAGTTTACATCCGCGCGATTCACCCCTCCACTTT. Amino acid sequence: CASSLHPRDSPLHF.

This clone has just a few counts. CDR3 bases: TGCGCCAGCAGCCAGGGCAGGTCTAACTATGGCTACACCTTC. It yields the protein CASSQGRSNYGYTF. The V gene is TRBV4-1, the J gene TRBJ1-2, with D unclear. Germline CDR1 reads MGHRA; CDR2 reads YSYEKL. V dropped 3 bases and J dropped 0 bases, with 8 bases sitting between them. There are 14 residues in the CDR3.

CDR3 bases: TGTGCCAGCGGGACAGGGGGCGGAAAACTGTTTTTT. Encoded protein: CASGTGGGKLFF. The chain is built from TRBV25-1 and TRBJ1-4, with 12 bases fitting TRBD1. The trim removed 8 bases at V and 10 bases at J, leaving 2 bases unmatched. Looked up from germline, CDR1 is MGHDK and CDR2 is SYGVNS. CDR3 length: 12 residues.

The CDR3 DNA follows: TGTGCCAGCAGCTCAGGGACAGATACGCAGTATTTT. It is translated as CASSSGTDTQYF. The chain uses TRBV11-3 and TRBJ2-3, with D maybe TRBD1 (5 bases). CDR3 length: 12 amino acids. The V end lost 4 bases, the J end lost 3 bases, and 5 bases lay between the germline ends. Germline CDR1 SGHNT, CDR2 YENEEA.

The genes are TRBV7-2 and TRBJ2-2; 9 bases agree with TRBD2. The V and J ends lost 2 bases and 5 bases, in that order; junction bases with no gene match: 15. Germline CDR1 SGHTA, CDR2 FQGNSA. This CDR3 contains 19 residues. The chain's CDR3 is CASSLWGRGRGRKTGELFF. As DNA, the CDR3 is TGTGCCAGCAGCTTATGGGGCCGCGGGAGGGGCCGGAAAACCGGGGAGCTGTTTTTT.

This clone has a handful of counts. This chain joins TRBV23-1 and TRBJ2-3, with 8 bases identical to TRBD1. TRBV23-1 is an open reading frame whose function is uncertain. This CDR3 is 14 amino acids long. Trimming at V came to 1 base and at J to 5 bases, leaving 2 bases not matched to a gene. Here the CDR3 DNA reads TGCGCCAGCAGTCAATTTACAGGGGGAGATACGCAGTATTTT. It encodes CASSQFTGGDTQYF.

This clone was observed a few times. The rearrangement links TRBV5-1 to TRBJ2-2; 11 bases align to TRBD2. This CDR3 spans 20 amino acids. Germline V CDR1 and CDR2: SGHRS, YFSETQ. V lost 3 bases to trimming and J lost 5 bases; unmatched junction nucleotides: 18. CDR3 nucleotides: TGCGCCAGCAGCTCGCCTACTACTAGCGGGGGAGCAAGAGGGACCGGGGAGCTGTTTTTT. Translating gives CASSSPTTSGGARGTGELFF.

The chain carries TRBV19 and TRBJ2-2, with TRBD1 matching over 8 bases. Germline CDR1 is LNHDA and CDR2 is SQIVND (reference sequence). The junction had 6 bases not matched to a gene; V was cut back by 5 bases and J by 4 bases. The CDR3 length is 15 residues. The CDR3 region is CASSLRDRLTGELFF. CDR3 in DNA: TGTGCCAGTAGTCTCCGGGACAGGCTCACCGGGGAGCTGTTTTTT.

Concerning this clone: At one boundary the junction diverges from the germline segment, which might be a read error. The chain recombines TRBV19 with TRBJ1-1, with 10 positions matching TRBD1. The CDR3 is 16 residues long. CDR1 and CDR2 from the germline V gene are LNHDA and SQIVND (reference sequence). The CDR3 loop reads CASSLDRGRVNTEAFF. The CDR3 DNA sequence: TGTGCCAGTAGTTTAGACAGGGGGCGCGTGAACACTGAAGCTTTCTTT. The full variable domain, its missing parts supplied by reference TRBV19 and TRBJ1-1, is DGGITQSPKYLFRKEGQNVTLSCEQNLNHDAMYWYRQDPGQGLRLIYYSQIVNDFQKGDIAEGYSVSREKKESFPLTVTSAQKNPTAFYLCASSLDRGRVNTEAFFGQGTRLTVV.